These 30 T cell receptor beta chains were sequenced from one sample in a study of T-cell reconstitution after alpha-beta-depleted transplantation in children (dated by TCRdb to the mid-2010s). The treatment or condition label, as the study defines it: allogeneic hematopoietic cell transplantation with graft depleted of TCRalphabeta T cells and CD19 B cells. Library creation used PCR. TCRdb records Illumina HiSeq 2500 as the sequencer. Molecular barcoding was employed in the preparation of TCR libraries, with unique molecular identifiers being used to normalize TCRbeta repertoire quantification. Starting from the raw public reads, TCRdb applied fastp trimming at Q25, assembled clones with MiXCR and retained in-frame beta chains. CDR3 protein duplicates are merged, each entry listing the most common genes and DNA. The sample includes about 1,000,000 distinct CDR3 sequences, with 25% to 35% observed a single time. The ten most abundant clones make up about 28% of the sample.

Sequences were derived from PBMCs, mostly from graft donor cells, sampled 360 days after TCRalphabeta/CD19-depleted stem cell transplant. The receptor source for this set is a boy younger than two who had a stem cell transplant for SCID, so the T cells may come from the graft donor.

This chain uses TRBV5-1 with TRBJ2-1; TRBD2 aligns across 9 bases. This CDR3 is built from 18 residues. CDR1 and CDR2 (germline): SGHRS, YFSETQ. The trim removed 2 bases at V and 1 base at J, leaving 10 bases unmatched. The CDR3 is CASSFYYMTSGSYNEQFF. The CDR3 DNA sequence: TGCGCCAGCAGCTTCTATTACATGACTAGCGGATCCTACAATGAGCAGTTCTTC.

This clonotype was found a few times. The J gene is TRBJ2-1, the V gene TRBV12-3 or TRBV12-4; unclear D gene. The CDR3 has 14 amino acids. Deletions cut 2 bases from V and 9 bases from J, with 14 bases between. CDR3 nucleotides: TGTGCCAGCAGTTTACGGTCCCGATGGGCTGAGCAGTTCTTC. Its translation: CASSLRSRWAEQFF.

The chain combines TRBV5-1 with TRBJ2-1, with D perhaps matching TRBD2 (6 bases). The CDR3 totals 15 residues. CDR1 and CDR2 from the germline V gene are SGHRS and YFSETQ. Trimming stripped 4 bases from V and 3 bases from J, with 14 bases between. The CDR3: CASSPGGGYYNEQFF. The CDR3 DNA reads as TGCGCCAGCAGCCCGGGCGGAGGGTACTACAATGAGCAGTTCTTC.

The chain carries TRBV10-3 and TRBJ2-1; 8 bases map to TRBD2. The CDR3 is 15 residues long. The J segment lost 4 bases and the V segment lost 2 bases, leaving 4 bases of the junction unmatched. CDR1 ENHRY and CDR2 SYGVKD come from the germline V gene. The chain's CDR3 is CAISEGLARYNEQFF. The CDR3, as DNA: TGTGCCATCAGTGAGGGACTAGCCCGTTACAATGAGCAGTTCTTC.

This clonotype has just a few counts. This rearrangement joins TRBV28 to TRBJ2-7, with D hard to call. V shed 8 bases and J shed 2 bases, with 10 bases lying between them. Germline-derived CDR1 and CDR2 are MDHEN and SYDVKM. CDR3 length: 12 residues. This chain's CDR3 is CASRTQTYEQYF. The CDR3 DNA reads TGTGCCAGCCGCACGCAGACCTACGAGCAGTACTTC.

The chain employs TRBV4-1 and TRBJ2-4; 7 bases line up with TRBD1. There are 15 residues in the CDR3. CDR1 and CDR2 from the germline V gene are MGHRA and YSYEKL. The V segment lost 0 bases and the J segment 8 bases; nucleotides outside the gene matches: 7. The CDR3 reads CASSQDLTGSYIQYF. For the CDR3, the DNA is TGCGCCAGCAGCCAAGACCTGACAGGGTCGTACATTCAGTACTTC.

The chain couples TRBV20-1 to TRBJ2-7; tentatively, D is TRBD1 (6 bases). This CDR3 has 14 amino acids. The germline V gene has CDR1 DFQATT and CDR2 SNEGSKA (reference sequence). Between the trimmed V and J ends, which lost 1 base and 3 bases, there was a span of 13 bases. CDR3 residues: CSARAADRNYEQYF. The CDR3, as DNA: TGCAGTGCTAGAGCGGCGGACAGAAACTACGAGCAGTACTTC.

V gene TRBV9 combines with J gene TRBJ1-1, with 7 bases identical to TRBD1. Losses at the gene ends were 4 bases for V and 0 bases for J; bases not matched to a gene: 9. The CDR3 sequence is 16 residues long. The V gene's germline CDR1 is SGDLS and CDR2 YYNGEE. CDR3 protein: CASSPRDRTMNTEAFF. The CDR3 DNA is TGTGCCAGCAGCCCCCGGGACAGAACAATGAACACTGAAGCTTTCTTT.

The CDR3 bases are TGTGCCACGGAAGGGGGCCGGAACACCGGGGAGCTGTTTTTT. Translated, it gives CATEGGRNTGELFF. The rearrangement joins TRBV24-1 to TRBJ2-2; 7 bases fit TRBD1. Germline loops: CDR1 KGHDR, CDR2 SFDVKD. This CDR3 region has 14 residues. The ends lost 10 bases at V and 1 base at J; junction bases unmatched: 5.

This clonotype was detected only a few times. The CDR3 loop is CASSLAAADVSYEQYF. The CDR3, as DNA: TGCGCCAGCAGCTTGGCGGCAGCGGATGTCTCCTACGAGCAGTACTTC. The V and J genes are TRBV5-1 and TRBJ2-7; weak D call: TRBD2 (5 bases). The CDR3 has 16 amino acids. The V end was cut by 0 bases, the J end by 0 bases, with 13 bases between. Germline V gene lookup returns CDR1 SGHRS and CDR2 YFSETQ. Full variable domain (missing parts from reference TRBV5-1 and TRBJ2-7): KAGVTQTPRYLIKTRGQQVTLSCSPISGHRSVSWYQQTPGQGLQFLFEYFSETQRNKGNFPGRFSGRQFSNSRSEMNVSTLELGDSALYLCASSLAAADVSYEQYFGPGTRLTVT.

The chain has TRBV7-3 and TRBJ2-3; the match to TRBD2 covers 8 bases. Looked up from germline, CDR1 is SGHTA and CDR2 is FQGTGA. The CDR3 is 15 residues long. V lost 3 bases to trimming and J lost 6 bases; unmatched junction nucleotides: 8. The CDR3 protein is CASSFARGGRDTQYF. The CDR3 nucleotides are TGTGCCAGCAGCTTCGCCCGGGGGGGACGGGATACGCAGTATTTT.

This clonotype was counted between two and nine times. The CDR3 sequence: CASSRTSGGTTDTQYF. The CDR3 nucleotides are TGTGCCAGCAGCCGCACTAGCGGGGGGACCACAGATACGCAGTATTTT. The gene calls are TRBV7-2 and TRBJ2-3; 12 nucleotides match TRBD2. The CDR3 covers 16 residues. Trimming at V came to 5 bases and at J to 2 bases, leaving 5 bases not matched to a gene. The germline CDR1 and CDR2 sequences are SGHTA and FQGNSA.

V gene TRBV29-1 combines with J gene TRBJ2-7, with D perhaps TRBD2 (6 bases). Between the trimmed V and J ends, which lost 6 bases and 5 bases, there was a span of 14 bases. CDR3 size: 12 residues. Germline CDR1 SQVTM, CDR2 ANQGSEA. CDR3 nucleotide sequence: TGCAGCGTCGCCCAACGGGGGAACGAGCAGTACTTC. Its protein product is CSVAQRGNEQYF.

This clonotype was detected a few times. CDR3 nucleotide sequence: TGTGCCAGCAGCCGGACTAGCGGGGGGCCGCTATTGACACCACAAGAGACCCAGTACTTC. As protein: CASSRTSGGPLLTPQETQYF. J is TRBJ2-5 and V is TRBV3-1; TRBD2 aligns across 14 bases. Trimming at V came to 4 bases and at J to 2 bases, leaving 15 bases not matched to a gene. The germline V gene encodes CDR1 LGHDT and CDR2 YNNKEL (reference sequence). This CDR3 comprises 20 residues.

The CDR3 region is CAISEFKGAGEAFF. Written as DNA, the CDR3 is TGTGCCATCAGTGAGTTTAAGGGGGCCGGTGAAGCTTTCTTT. The chain has TRBV10-3 and TRBJ1-1; 7 nucleotides agree with TRBD1. With V trimmed by 1 base and J by 7 bases, 6 bases remained unmatched. The V gene's germline CDR1 is ENHRY and CDR2 SYGVKD. There are 14 residues in the CDR3.

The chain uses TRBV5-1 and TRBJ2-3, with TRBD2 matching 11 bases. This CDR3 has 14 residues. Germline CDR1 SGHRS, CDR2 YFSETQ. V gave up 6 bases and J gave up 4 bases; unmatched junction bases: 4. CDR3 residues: CASNGTSGADTQYF. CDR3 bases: TGCGCCAGCAATGGGACTAGCGGCGCAGATACGCAGTATTTT.

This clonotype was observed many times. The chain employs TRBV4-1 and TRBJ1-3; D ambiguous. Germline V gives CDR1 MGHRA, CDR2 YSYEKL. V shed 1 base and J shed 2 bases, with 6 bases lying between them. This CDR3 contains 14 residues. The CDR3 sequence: CASSQVGAGNTIYF. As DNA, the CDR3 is TGCGCCAGCAGCCAAGTGGGCGCTGGAAACACCATATATTTT.

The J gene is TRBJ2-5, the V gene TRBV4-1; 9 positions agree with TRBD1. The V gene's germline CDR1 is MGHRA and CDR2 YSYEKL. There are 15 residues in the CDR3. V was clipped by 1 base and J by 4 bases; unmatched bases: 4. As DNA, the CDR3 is TGCGCCAGCAGCCAAGGGGACAGGGTTGGAGAGACCCAGTACTTC. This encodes CASSQGDRVGETQYF.

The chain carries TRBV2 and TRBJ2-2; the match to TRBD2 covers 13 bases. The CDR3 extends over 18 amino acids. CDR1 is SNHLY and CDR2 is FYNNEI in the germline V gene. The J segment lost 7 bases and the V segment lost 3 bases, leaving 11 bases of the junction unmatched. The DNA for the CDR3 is TGTGCCAGCAGTGACACGAGGATGACTAGCGGGGGGTTCGGGGAGCTGTTTTTT. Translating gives CASSDTRMTSGGFGELFF.

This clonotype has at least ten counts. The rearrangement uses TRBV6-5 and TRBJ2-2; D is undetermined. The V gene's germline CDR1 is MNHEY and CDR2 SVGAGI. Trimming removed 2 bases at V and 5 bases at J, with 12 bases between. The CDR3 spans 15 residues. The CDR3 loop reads CASSYKSQFTGELFF. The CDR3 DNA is TGTGCCAGCAGTTACAAGAGCCAATTTACCGGGGAGCTGTTTTTT.

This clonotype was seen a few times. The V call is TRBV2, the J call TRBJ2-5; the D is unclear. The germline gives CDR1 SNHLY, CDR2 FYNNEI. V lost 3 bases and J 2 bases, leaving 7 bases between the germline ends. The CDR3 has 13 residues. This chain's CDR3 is CASSDEIQETQYF. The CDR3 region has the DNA TGTGCCAGCAGTGATGAGATACAAGAGACCCAGTACTTC.

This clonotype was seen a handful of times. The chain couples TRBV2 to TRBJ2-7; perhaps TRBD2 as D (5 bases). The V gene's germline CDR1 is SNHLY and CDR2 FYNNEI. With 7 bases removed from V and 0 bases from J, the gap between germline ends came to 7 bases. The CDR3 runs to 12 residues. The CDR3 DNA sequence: TGTGCCAGCAACGGGGTCTCCTACGAGCAGTACTTC. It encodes CASNGVSYEQYF.

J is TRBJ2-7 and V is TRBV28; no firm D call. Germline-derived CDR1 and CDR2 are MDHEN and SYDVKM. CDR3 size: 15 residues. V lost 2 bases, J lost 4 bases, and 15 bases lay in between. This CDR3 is CASSLVVRVGYEQYF. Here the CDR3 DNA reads TGTGCCAGCAGTTTAGTGGTACGGGTTGGTTACGAGCAGTACTTC.

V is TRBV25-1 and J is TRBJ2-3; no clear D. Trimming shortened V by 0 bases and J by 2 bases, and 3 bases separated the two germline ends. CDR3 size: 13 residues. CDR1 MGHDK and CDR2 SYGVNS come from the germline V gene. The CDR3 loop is CASSEYSTDTQYF. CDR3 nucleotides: TGTGCCAGCAGTGAATATTCCACAGATACGCAGTATTTT.

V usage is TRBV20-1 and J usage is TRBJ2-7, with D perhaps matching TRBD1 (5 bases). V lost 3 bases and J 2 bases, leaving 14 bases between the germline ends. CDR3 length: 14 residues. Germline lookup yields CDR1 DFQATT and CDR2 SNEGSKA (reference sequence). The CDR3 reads CSASPTGSPYEQYF. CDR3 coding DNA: TGCAGTGCTAGCCCCACAGGTTCGCCCTACGAGCAGTACTTC.

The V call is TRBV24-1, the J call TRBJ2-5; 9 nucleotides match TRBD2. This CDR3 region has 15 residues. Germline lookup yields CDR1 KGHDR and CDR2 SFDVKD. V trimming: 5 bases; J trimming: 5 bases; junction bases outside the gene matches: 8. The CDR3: CATSVGLAVGETQYF. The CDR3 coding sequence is TGTGCCACCAGTGTGGGACTAGCTGTGGGGGAGACCCAGTACTTC.

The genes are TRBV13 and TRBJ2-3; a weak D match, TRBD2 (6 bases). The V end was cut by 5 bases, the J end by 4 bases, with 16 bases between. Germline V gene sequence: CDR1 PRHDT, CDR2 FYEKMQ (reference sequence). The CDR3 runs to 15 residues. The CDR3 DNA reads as TGTGCCAGCAGCCTAGCGACCCTCCGCGCAGATACGCAGTATTTT. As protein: CASSLATLRADTQYF.

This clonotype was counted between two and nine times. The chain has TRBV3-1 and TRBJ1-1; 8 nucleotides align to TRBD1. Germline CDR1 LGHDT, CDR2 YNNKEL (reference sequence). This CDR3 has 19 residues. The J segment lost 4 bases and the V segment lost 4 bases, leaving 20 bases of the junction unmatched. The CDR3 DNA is TGTGCCAGCAGCCCCAGCCTGTGGGGGGACAGGACTTGGGGCACTGAAGCTTTCTTT. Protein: CASSPSLWGDRTWGTEAFF.

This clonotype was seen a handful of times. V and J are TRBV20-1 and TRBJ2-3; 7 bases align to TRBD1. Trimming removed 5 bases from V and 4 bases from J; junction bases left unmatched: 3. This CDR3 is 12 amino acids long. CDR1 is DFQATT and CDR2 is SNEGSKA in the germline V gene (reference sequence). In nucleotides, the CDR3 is TGCAGTGCTGGTGGACAGGCAGATACGCAGTATTTT. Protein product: CSAGGQADTQYF.

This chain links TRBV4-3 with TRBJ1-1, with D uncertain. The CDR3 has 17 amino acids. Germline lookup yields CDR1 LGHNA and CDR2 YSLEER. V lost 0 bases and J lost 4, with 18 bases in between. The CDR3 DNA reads TGCGCCAGCAGCCAAGAAGAAGGAGGACTTTCTCGCACTGAAGCTTTCTTT. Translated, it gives CASSQEEGGLSRTEAFF.